The entry that follows covers one TCR beta chain sequence. V was trimmed by 5 bases and J by 1 base, leaving 14 bases between them. The CDR3 runs 14 residues. CDR1 is DFQATT, CDR2 SNEGSKA, per germline (reference sequence). Combining a sample-barcoded 5' primer with a J-beta primer mix, a second PCR ran for about 7 to 12 cycles. TCRdb recomputed calls from the 5' RACE reads with MiXCR, one row per CDR3 protein. The sample comprises 1.5 million to 2 million distinct CDR3 sequences, 28% of which are singletons, and 6.5% to 8.5% rests with the top ten. The data are from a study of blood T cells in healthy people across ages.

The sequence came from a woman aged 30 to 39 in good health. The specimen sequenced was blood. The gene calls are TRBV20-1 and TRBJ1-2, with a tentative D call TRBD1 (6 bases). The CDR3 loop reads CSAVRDKLNYGYTF. Here the CDR3 DNA reads TGCAGTGCTGTCCGGGACAAGCTTAACTATGGCTACACCTTC.